Shown below are 7 T cell receptor beta chains from a single sample sequenced in a study of T cell responses to AZD1222 COVID-19 vaccine. The assay was immunoSEQ multiplex PCR, and TCRdb's table has in-frame clones only and misses some. The sample lists roughly 120,000 clones, approximately 84% occurring once. This specimen was peripheral blood, taken on day 0 of AZD1222 vaccination. These receptors all come from an adult in good health.

The genes are TRBV21-1 and TRBJ2-1; the table's D call TRBD2 went unverified against the DNA. TRBV21-1 corresponds to a pseudogene. The CDR3 spans 14 residues. CDR3 sequence reads: CASKELAVYNEQFF. The CDR3 DNA is TGTGCCAGCAAAGAACTAGCGGTATACAATGAGCAGTTCTTC.

The rearrangement uses TRBV27 and TRBJ1-6; 7 bases are a match to TRBD1. V shed 7 bases, J shed 9 bases, and the junction held 9 bases outside the gene matches. Germline V gives CDR1 MNHEY, CDR2 SMNVEV (reference sequence). The CDR3 totals 14 residues. The CDR3 is CASKDSGGSSPLHF. The CDR3 DNA follows: TGTGCCAGCAAAGACTCAGGGGGATCTTCACCCCTCCACTTT.

The J gene is TRBJ2-7, the V gene TRBV5-1; no clear D gene. The CDR3 extends over 13 amino acids. Germline CDR1 and CDR2: SGHRS and YFSETQ. With 4 bases removed from V and 5 bases from J, the gap between germline ends came to 13 bases. CDR3 coding DNA: TGCGCCAGCAGCCCAGGACGTGATCACGAGCAGTACTTC. Translating gives CASSPGRDHEQYF.

This clone was seen a single time. CDR3 coding DNA: TGTGCCAGCAGCTTGACCAAGGGAGGGTCCGAGCAGTACTTC. Amino acid sequence: CASSLTKGGSEQYF. This chain connects TRBV5-4 to TRBJ2-7, with 7 bases lining up with TRBD2. The trim removed 1 base at V and 6 bases at J, leaving 7 bases unmatched. Looked up from germline, CDR1 is SGHNT and CDR2 is YYREEE (reference sequence). CDR3 length equals 14 residues.

Here the CDR3 DNA reads TGTGCCACCGGGACAGGGCCATCACCCCTCCACTTT. Its translation: CATGTGPSPLHF. The V gene is TRBV14, the J gene TRBJ1-6; TRBD1 agrees at 9 bases. CDR1 is SGHDN and CDR2 is FVKESK in the germline V gene. The CDR3 loop spans 12 amino acids. J lost 10 bases, V lost 10 bases, and 5 bases had no gene match.

The chain employs TRBV9 and TRBJ1-1; D is unresolved. The V gene lost 3 bases and the J gene lost 5 bases, with 11 bases spanning the gap. This CDR3 has 13 residues. From germline, CDR1 is SGDLS and CDR2 YYNGEE. CDR3 coding DNA: TGTGCCAGCAGCGCACCCCGGGGTACTGAAGCTTTCTTT. This translates into CASSAPRGTEAFF.

This chain joins TRBV6-2 or TRBV6-3 and TRBJ1-1, with 11 nucleotides matching TRBD1. Trimming took 2 bases from V and 3 from J; bases not matched to a gene: 8. Per germline, CDR1 MNHEY and CDR2 SVGEGT. The CDR3 spans 17 residues. The CDR3 DNA reads as TGTGCCAGCAGTTACAGGACAGGGGGCAGGGGGGACACTGAAGCTTTCTTT. Translating gives CASSYRTGGRGDTEAFF.